This is a list of T cell receptor beta chains from one sample in a study of cytomegalovirus exposure and HLA in healthy donors. The data were produced by immunoSEQ multiplex PCR, yet TCRdb's version contains in-frame clones alone and is incomplete. The table includes about 74,000 clones, less than 95% detected once. The sample taken for sequencing was PBMCs. These receptors all come from a woman in her late teens or twenties in good health and CMV-seropositive. Both conserved end residues are trimmed from each CDR3. Fields, in order: CDR3 protein, J gene, V gene.

cdr3_aa: AISAGGNTEAF
j_call: TRBJ1-1
v_call: TRBV10-3

cdr3_aa: ASGSTGANYGYT
j_call: TRBJ1-2
v_call: TRBV2

cdr3_aa: ASSRIKGRGPEAF
j_call: TRBJ1-1
v_call: TRBV11-2

cdr3_aa: ATSRDRAPRAQH
j_call: TRBJ1-5
v_call: TRBV15

cdr3_aa: SASKGHGYT
j_call: TRBJ1-2
v_call: TRBV29-1

cdr3_aa: SAVFQGGGEGQPQH
j_call: TRBJ1-5
v_call: TRBV29-1

cdr3_aa: ASSIERNTEAF
j_call: TRBJ1-1
v_call: TRBV19

cdr3_aa: ATSGTGYNGYT
j_call: TRBJ1-2
v_call: TRBV6-1

cdr3_aa: STSGPGANVLT
j_call: TRBJ2-6
v_call: TRBV29-1

cdr3_aa: ASSPGTSVSTDTQY
j_call: TRBJ2-3
v_call: TRBV11-3

cdr3_aa: SVAMGGGRETQY
j_call: TRBJ2-5
v_call: TRBV29-1

cdr3_aa: ASSQDRGASTEAF
j_call: TRBJ1-1
v_call: TRBV14

cdr3_aa: ASSETPPEPAF
j_call: TRBJ1-1
v_call: TRBV6-1

cdr3_aa: ASSPRDRGNTGELF
j_call: TRBJ2-2
v_call: TRBV18

cdr3_aa: ATSRVRDRGNQPQH
j_call: TRBJ1-5
v_call: TRBV15

cdr3_aa: ASSLVAGPDQY
j_call: TRBJ2-4
v_call: TRBV11-3

cdr3_aa: ASSPEIGLISGNTIY
j_call: TRBJ1-3
v_call: TRBV5-1

cdr3_aa: ATSRDMEILTYEQY
j_call: TRBJ2-7
v_call: TRBV15

cdr3_aa: ASSKVGGQGSYGYT
j_call: TRBJ1-2
v_call: TRBV21-1

cdr3_aa: ASSPTRDQPQH
j_call: TRBJ1-5
v_call: TRBV6-1

cdr3_aa: ASSQGQGGPYEQY
j_call: TRBJ2-7
v_call: TRBV5-4

cdr3_aa: ASSLTGLAGGEQY
j_call: TRBJ2-7
v_call: TRBV7-3

cdr3_aa: ATSRTVQDNYGYT
j_call: TRBJ1-2
v_call: TRBV15

cdr3_aa: ASSPEISRWEKLF
j_call: TRBJ1-4
v_call: TRBV7-6

cdr3_aa: SVEGTGGADHEQY
j_call: TRBJ2-7
v_call: TRBV29-1

cdr3_aa: ASSQVTDTEAF
j_call: TRBJ1-1
v_call: TRBV4-2